Below, 18 T cell receptor beta chains from the same sample are listed, as sequenced in a study of T cell repertoires in ileal Crohn's disease. TCRdb's copy holds only in-frame clones and misses some; the assay was immunoSEQ multiplex PCR. The profile shows around 14,000 clones, 75% to 85% of them singletons. The sample was ileal tissue. These receptors came from an adult with Crohn's disease.

This chain joins TRBV4-1 and TRBJ1-5; 8 bases map to TRBD1. The CDR3 extends over 15 amino acids. Germline V CDR1 and CDR2: MGHRA, YSYEKL. V dropped 0 bases and J dropped 6; count of bases not matched to a gene: 4. CDR3 protein: CASSQDHTGGQPQHF. The CDR3 coding sequence is TGCGCCAGCAGCCAAGATCATACAGGGGGTCAGCCCCAGCATTTT.

J is TRBJ2-7 and V is TRBV27, with 9 bases aligning to TRBD2. Losses at the gene ends were 6 bases for V and 3 bases for J; bases not matched to a gene: 6. The CDR3 sequence is 14 residues long. Per germline, CDR1 MNHEY and CDR2 SMNVEV (reference sequence). CDR3 region: CASSRGLAVYEQYF. The CDR3 DNA is TGTGCCAGCAGCCGGGGACTAGCAGTCTACGAGCAGTACTTC.

The chain recombines TRBV28 with TRBJ2-7; D is undetermined. Germline CDR1 reads MDHEN; CDR2 reads SYDVKM. This CDR3 has 12 amino acids. Trimming pared 5 bases from V and 0 bases from J, leaving 5 bases between. The CDR3 DNA follows: TGTGCCAGCAGTCGAGGCTCCTACGAGCAGTACGTC. Protein: CASSRGSYEQYV.

This clone has just one count. The V gene is TRBV27, the J gene TRBJ2-3; D unclear. V was pared by 6 bases and J by 2 bases, with 12 bases between. The CDR3 consists of 14 residues. CDR1 is MNHEY and CDR2 is SMNVEV in the germline V gene (reference sequence). The CDR3 coding sequence is TGTGCCAGCAGCATGTCAGGCTACACAGATACGCAGTATTTT. Translating gives CASSMSGYTDTQYF.

The chain links TRBV6-5 to TRBJ2-3, with D possibly TRBD2 on 6 matching bases. Germline CDR1 and CDR2: MNHEY and SVGAGI. CDR3 length: 14 amino acids. The V end was cut by 0 bases, the J end by 4 bases, with 8 bases between. Written as DNA, the CDR3 is TGTGCCAGCAGTTACTCGGAGGGTCCAGATACGCAGTATTTT. It encodes CASSYSEGPDTQYF.

This clone was seen more than once but under ten times. The J gene is TRBJ1-1, the V gene TRBV9, with 8 nucleotides matching TRBD1. The CDR3 spans 15 residues. Germline CDR1 SGDLS, CDR2 YYNGEE. V lost 4 bases and J lost 3; bases outside the gene matches: 8. CDR3 sequence: CASSTPTGGYTEAFF. In DNA, the CDR3 is TGTGCCAGCAGCACGCCCACAGGGGGATACACTGAAGCTTTCTTT.

The chain recombines TRBV6-4 with TRBJ2-2; 11 positions match TRBD2. V trimming: 6 bases; J trimming: 1 base; junction bases outside the gene matches: 4. From germline, CDR1 is MRHNA and CDR2 SNTAGT. The CDR3 contains 16 residues. CDR3 nucleotides: TGTGCCAGCAGCACCGGGACTAGCGGGAACACCGGGGAGCTGTTTTTT. It yields the protein CASSTGTSGNTGELFF.

V and J are TRBV6-5 and TRBJ2-7; 8 positions agree with TRBD2. The CDR3 has 14 residues. The germline V gene encodes CDR1 MNHEY and CDR2 SVGAGI. Unmatched junction bases numbered 11, after V lost 6 bases and J lost 7 bases. Here the CDR3 reads CASSHTSGGGEQYV. The DNA for the CDR3 is TGTGCCAGCAGCCATACTAGCGGAGGGGGGGAGCAGTACGTC.

This sequence joins TRBV6-5 and TRBJ1-5; D may be TRBD1 (6 bases). Germline V gene sequence: CDR1 MNHEY, CDR2 SVGAGI. The CDR3 is 13 residues long. Trimming took 7 bases from V and 3 from J, leaving 10 bases between them. The DNA for the CDR3 is TGTGCCAGCAAAGGACAGACCAATCAGCCCCAGCATTTT. It specifies CASKGQTNQPQHF.

With respect to this clone: Other DNA sequences in this specimen translate into the identical CDR3. The chain links TRBV7-8 to TRBJ2-3; 12 nucleotides line up with TRBD2. CDR3 length: 16 residues. Trimming took 5 bases from V and 0 from J; bases not matched to a gene: 3. CDR1 is SGHVS, CDR2 FQNEAQ, per germline. Here the CDR3 reads CASSPLAGGSTDTQYF. The CDR3 bases are TGTGCCAGCAGCCCACTAGCGGGGGGCAGCACAGATACGCAGTATTTT.

The chain employs TRBV7-2 and TRBJ2-5; 12 positions agree with TRBD2. This CDR3 has 16 residues. The V and J ends lost 3 bases and 5 bases, in that order; junction bases with no gene match: 7. Germline CDR1 is SGHTA and CDR2 is FQGNSA. The CDR3, as DNA: TGTGCCAGCAGCTTTCCGACTAGCGGGAGCGGGGAGACCCAGTACTTC. Residues: CASSFPTSGSGETQYF. The complete variable domain, with remaining parts taken from reference TRBV7-2 and TRBJ2-5, reads GAGVSQSPSNKVTEKGKDVELRCDPISGHTALYWYRQSLGQGLEFLIYFQGNSAPDKSGLPSDRFSAERTGGSVSTLTIQRTQQEDSAVYLCASSFPTSGSGETQYFGPGTRLLVL.

CDR3 residues: CASSPGVLDQPQHF. The CDR3 region has the DNA TGTGCCAGCAGCCCGGGGGTGCTCGATCAGCCCCAGCATTTT. The chain is built from TRBV9 and TRBJ1-5; D is possibly TRBD1 (5 bases). The CDR3 spans 14 residues. Trimming shortened V by 4 bases and J by 5 bases, and 13 bases separated the two germline ends. Germline values: CDR1 SGDLS, CDR2 YYNGEE.

V is TRBV11-3 and J is TRBJ2-3; D may be TRBD1 (6 bases). The CDR3 is 14 residues long. Germline-derived CDR1 and CDR2 are SGHNT and YENEEA. V shed 5 bases and J shed 5 bases, with 14 bases lying between them. CDR3 residues: CASSDRTRGDTQYF. The CDR3 DNA follows: TGTGCCAGCAGCGACAGAACCAGGGGAGATACGCAGTATTTT.

This rearrangement joins TRBV11-3 to TRBJ2-2; 10 bases line up with TRBD2. Unmatched junction bases numbered 2, after V lost 5 bases and J lost 2 bases. Germline lookup yields CDR1 SGHNT and CDR2 YENEEA. This CDR3 region has 15 residues. This CDR3 is CASSGLAANTGELFF. The CDR3 DNA follows: TGTGCCAGCAGCGGACTAGCGGCAAACACCGGGGAGCTGTTTTTT.

As DNA, the CDR3 is TGTGCCAGCGGAGGGCCGGGACAGGGCTATGGCTACACCTTC. Translating it yields CASGGPGQGYGYTF. V is TRBV11-2 and J is TRBJ1-2; TRBD1 aligns across 9 bases. Trimming took 8 bases from V and 4 from J; bases not matched to a gene: 8. The germline V gene encodes CDR1 SGHAT and CDR2 FQNNGV. The CDR3 runs to 14 residues.

The CDR3 DNA sequence: TGTGCCAGCGGCGGCGTTCGGACAGGGATTAACACCGGGGAGCTGTTTTTT. As protein: CASGGVRTGINTGELFF. The chain joins TRBV2 to TRBJ2-2, with TRBD1 matching 8 bases. The J segment lost 2 bases and the V segment lost 8 bases, leaving 13 bases of the junction unmatched. Germline lookup yields CDR1 SNHLY and CDR2 FYNNEI. CDR3 length: 17 amino acids.

The V and J genes are TRBV19 and TRBJ2-7; D is perhaps TRBD1 (5 bases). CDR1 and CDR2 (germline): LNHDA, SQIVND (reference sequence). The CDR3 is 14 residues long. V was cut by 5 bases and J by 2 bases, with 13 bases left in between. The CDR3 nucleotides are TGTGCCAGTAGTTCACAGACAGCCCCCTACGAGCAGTACGTC. This gives the protein CASSSQTAPYEQYV.

V is TRBV6-1 and J is TRBJ1-3; D ambiguous. The germline CDR1 and CDR2 sequences are MNHNS and SASEGT. The V and J ends lost 8 bases and 0 bases respectively, with 8 bases between them. The CDR3 runs to 13 residues. In DNA, the CDR3 is TGTGCCAGCCGGAGTAGCTCTGGAAACACCATATATTTT. Translating it yields CASRSSSGNTIYF.